Below are 25 T cell receptor beta chains sequenced from a single sample in a study of blood T cell repertoires in COVID-19. The assay was immunoSEQ multiplex PCR, and TCRdb's table has in-frame clones only and misses some. Among approximately 30,000 clones, roughly 80% were seen once, and the ten largest hold over 30%. The sample was peripheral blood. All receptors come from a man aged 70-80 years with acute or convalescent COVID-19.

The CDR3 is CASSPAGVTDTQYF. Here the CDR3 DNA reads TGTGCCAGCAGCCCAGCGGGGGTCACAGATACGCAGTATTTT. J is TRBJ2-3 and V is TRBV6-2 or TRBV6-3, with TRBD2 matching over 8 bases. J gave up 2 bases and V 6 bases, and 4 bases lay outside the gene matches. The length of the CDR3 is 14 residues. Germline V gives CDR1 MNHEY, CDR2 SVGEGT.

This clone was observed once. This rearrangement joins TRBV7-9 to TRBJ1-2; D is ambiguous. The CDR3 consists of 16 residues. The V end was cut by 0 bases, the J end by 8 bases, with 19 bases between. The germline CDR1 and CDR2 sequences are SEHNR and FQNEAQ (reference sequence). The CDR3 region is CASSLAASFVGRGYTF. DNA of the CDR3: TGTGCCAGCAGCTTAGCAGCGTCGTTCGTCGGTCGGGGCTACACCTTC.

The V call is TRBV4-3, the J call TRBJ2-1; TRBD1 matches 7 bases. Unmatched junction bases numbered 6, after V lost 1 base and J lost 3 bases. From germline, CDR1 is LGHNA and CDR2 YSLEER. The CDR3 loop spans 16 amino acids. CDR3 in DNA: TGCGCCAGCAGCCAAGCCAGACAGGGATTCTACAATGAGCAGTTCTTC. It encodes CASSQARQGFYNEQFF.

This chain joins TRBV7-8 and TRBJ2-3, with 11 bases aligning to TRBD2. Germline CDR1 is SGHVS and CDR2 is FQNEAQ. The CDR3 contains 15 residues. With V trimmed by 4 bases and J by 4 bases, 4 bases remained unmatched. DNA for the CDR3: TGTGCCAGCAGCTACCCGGGACTAGCGGCAGATACGCAGTATTTT. Residues: CASSYPGLAADTQYF.

V usage is TRBV7-9 and J usage is TRBJ2-1, with 7 bases identical to TRBD1. With 5 bases clipped from V and 0 bases from J, the junction kept 7 bases outside the gene matches. This CDR3 has 16 residues. Germline V lookup: CDR1 SEHNR, CDR2 FQNEAQ (reference sequence). DNA for the CDR3: TGTGCCAGCAGCCCTAAGGACAGGAGCTCCTACAATGAGCAGTTCTTC. Its translation: CASSPKDRSSYNEQFF.

CDR3 in amino acids: CASSLGTGNYNEQFF. DNA of the CDR3: TGTGCCAGCAGTTTGGGGACAGGGAACTACAATGAGCAGTTCTTC. The chain uses TRBV28 and TRBJ2-1; 9 nucleotides match TRBD1. The CDR3 contains 15 residues. Germline CDR1 is MDHEN and CDR2 is SYDVKM. Germline trimming cut 3 bases from V and 3 bases from J; bases unmatched to any gene: 3.

This rearrangement joins TRBV4-3 to TRBJ2-7; weak D call: TRBD1 (6 bases). The germline V gene has CDR1 LGHNA and CDR2 YSLEER. The CDR3 is 14 residues long. Trimming took off 2 bases at V and 5 bases at J, with 13 bases between the two ends. CDR3 region: CASSQRTGLDEQYF. The CDR3 DNA reads TGCGCCAGCAGCCAACGAACAGGGTTGGACGAGCAGTACTTC.

The chain combines TRBV18 with TRBJ1-5; 7 positions agree with TRBD1. Germline CDR1 reads KGHSH; CDR2 reads LQKENI. The CDR3 consists of 14 residues. After removal of 4 bases from V and 7 bases from J, the junction contained 7 bases not matched to a gene. CDR3 DNA sequence: TGTGCCAGCTCACTCGCGAGGGGGCAACAGCCCCAGCATTTT. Protein product: CASSLARGQQPQHF.

V gene TRBV10-3 combines with J gene TRBJ1-1, with D possibly being TRBD1 (6 bases). CDR3 length: 16 amino acids. CDR1 is ENHRY and CDR2 is SYGVKD in the germline V gene. The germline V and J ends were trimmed by 0 bases and 1 base, with 12 bases remaining between them. The CDR3 DNA reads TGTGCCATCAGTGAGTCACAGGGCCTTTCGAACACTGAAGCTTTCTTT. This encodes CAISESQGLSNTEAFF.

V is TRBV11-2 and J is TRBJ2-2, with D unresolved. Germline CDR1 SGHAT, CDR2 FQNNGV. Trimming removed 6 bases at V and 5 bases at J, with 10 bases between. The length of the CDR3 is 13 residues. This CDR3 is CASSPEWTGELFF. CDR3 bases: TGTGCCAGCAGTCCCGAGTGGACCGGGGAGCTGTTTTTT.

J is TRBJ2-2 and V is TRBV19; tentatively, D is TRBD2 (6 bases). The V end was cut by 7 bases, the J end by 5 bases, with 17 bases between. In germline, CDR1 is LNHDA, CDR2 SQIVND (reference sequence). There are 15 residues in the CDR3. The CDR3 DNA reads TGTGCCAGTAAGAGAGCGGGTCTAAGTACCGGGGAGCTGTTTTTT. This sequence encodes CASKRAGLSTGELFF.

The J gene is TRBJ1-1, the V gene TRBV6-2 or TRBV6-3, with 10 positions matching TRBD1. With 1 base clipped from V and 0 bases from J, the junction kept 5 bases outside the gene matches. Germline V gene lookup returns CDR1 MNHEY and CDR2 SVGEGT. This CDR3 has 17 residues. CDR3 residues: CASSYWGQGILNTEAFF. In DNA, the CDR3 is TGTGCCAGCAGTTACTGGGGACAGGGGATTTTGAACACTGAAGCTTTCTTT.

The rearrangement uses TRBV5-6 and TRBJ1-2; D is uncertain. This CDR3 is 14 amino acids long. Germline lookup yields CDR1 SGHDT and CDR2 YYEEEE. Trimming cost V 3 bases and J 4 bases, with 13 bases left between them. CDR3 coding DNA: TGTGCCAGCAGCTCCCTATACGGCGGCTATGGCTACACCTTC. Translating gives CASSSLYGGYGYTF.

The V call is TRBV5-5, the J call TRBJ2-7; 9 bases are a match to TRBD2. In germline, CDR1 is SGHKS, CDR2 YYEKEE (reference sequence). V lost 4 bases, J lost 1 base, and 12 bases stayed unmatched. The CDR3 spans 17 residues. CDR3 sequence reads: CASSPGGGVGRSYEQYF. The CDR3 DNA sequence: TGTGCCAGCAGCCCCGGCGGGGGGGTTGGTCGATCCTACGAGCAGTACTTC. Full variable domain (remainder filled in from reference TRBV5-5 and TRBJ2-7): DAGVTQSPTHLIKTRGQQVTLRCSPISGHKSVSWYQQVLGQGPQFIFQYYEKEERGRGNFPDRFSARQFPNYSSELNVNALLLGDSALYLCASSPGGGVGRSYEQYFGPGTRLTVT.

The genes are TRBV4-2 and TRBJ2-2; 12 bases match TRBD2. The CDR3 is made up of 17 amino acids. Germline CDR1 LGHNA, CDR2 YNFKEQ. Trimming cost V 7 bases and J 7 bases; bases outside gene matches: 13. The CDR3 reads CASTPRPLAGGIGELFF. The CDR3 region has the DNA TGTGCCAGCACCCCGAGACCCCTAGCGGGAGGGATCGGGGAGCTGTTTTTT.

The chain carries TRBV5-1 and TRBJ1-4; 7 bases map to TRBD1. This CDR3 has 15 residues. CDR1 is SGHRS, CDR2 YFSETQ, per germline. J lost 8 bases, V lost 2 bases, and 9 bases had no gene match. The CDR3 here is CASSLLPGQLEKLFF. In DNA form, the CDR3 reads TGCGCCAGCAGCTTATTACCGGGACAGTTGGAAAAACTGTTTTTT.

The CDR3 region is CASSLAGGETQYF. CDR3 nucleotide sequence: TGTGCCAGTAGCCTGGCAGGGGGAGAGACCCAGTACTTC. The V and J genes are TRBV19 and TRBJ2-5; 7 positions agree with TRBD1. V shed 6 bases, J shed 4 bases, and the junction held 5 bases outside the gene matches. The CDR3 is made up of 13 amino acids. Germline V gives CDR1 LNHDA, CDR2 SQIVND (reference sequence).

This clone was seen a few times. The chain employs TRBV19 and TRBJ1-5; 7 bases map to TRBD1. There are 14 residues in the CDR3. Unmatched junction bases numbered 6, after V lost 4 bases and J lost 6 bases. Germline V gene lookup returns CDR1 LNHDA and CDR2 SQIVND (reference sequence). The CDR3 sequence: CASSKGAISQPQHF. In nucleotides, the CDR3 is TGTGCCAGTAGTAAGGGGGCGATCAGTCAGCCCCAGCATTTT.

This chain uses TRBV19 with TRBJ1-1; a possible D gene is TRBD1 (5 bases). The germline V gene has CDR1 LNHDA and CDR2 SQIVND (reference sequence). This CDR3 has 13 residues. V lost 7 bases, J lost 0 bases, and 9 bases lay in between. In nucleotides, the CDR3 is TGTGCCAGTACCGAACAGGTGAACACTGAAGCTTTCTTT. As protein: CASTEQVNTEAFF.

In its sample, this clone was seen a few times. This rearrangement joins TRBV5-6 to TRBJ2-3, with TRBD1 matching over 7 bases. Germline lookup yields CDR1 SGHDT and CDR2 YYEEEE. CDR3 length: 15 amino acids. The trim removed 3 bases at V and 1 base at J, leaving 5 bases unmatched. CDR3 amino acids: CASSSTGFGTDTQYF. The CDR3 region has the DNA TGTGCCAGCAGCTCGACAGGGTTCGGCACAGATACGCAGTATTTT.

V usage is TRBV27 and J usage is TRBJ1-6; a weak D match, TRBD1 (5 bases). Trimming pared 7 bases from V and 6 bases from J, leaving 16 bases between. Germline V lookup: CDR1 MNHEY, CDR2 SMNVEV (reference sequence). The CDR3 runs 15 residues. The CDR3 DNA is TGTGCCAGCACGCGAGGAACAGGCCTTAATTCACCCCTCCACTTT. This codes for CASTRGTGLNSPLHF.

With regard to this clone: The junction shows a germline mismatch at one end, possibly a read error. The chain carries TRBV18 and TRBJ1-1, with TRBD1 matching 9 bases. The CDR3 is made up of 14 amino acids. From germline, CDR1 is KGHSH and CDR2 LQKENI. The CDR3 DNA follows: TGTGCCAGCGCACCGGACAGGGGGAACACTGAAGCTTTCTTT. Protein sequence: CASAPDRGNTEAFF.

This clone was seen more than once but under ten times. This chain joins TRBV6-5 and TRBJ2-7, with D tentatively TRBD2 (6 bases). The germline V and J ends were trimmed by 2 bases and 6 bases, with 14 bases remaining between them. The CDR3 spans 14 residues. Germline lookup yields CDR1 MNHEY and CDR2 SVGAGI. The CDR3 is CASSYDGRRAEQYF. The CDR3 DNA reads TGTGCCAGCAGTTACGATGGGAGGAGGGCCGAGCAGTACTTC.

The V and J genes are TRBV28 and TRBJ2-7; D is undetermined. The germline V gene encodes CDR1 MDHEN and CDR2 SYDVKM. This CDR3 is built from 11 residues. The germline V and J ends were trimmed by 5 bases and 5 bases, with 7 bases remaining between them. CDR3 sequence: CASSTPDEQYF. Written as DNA, the CDR3 is TGTGCCAGCAGTACCCCGGACGAGCAGTACTTC.

V usage is TRBV7-9 and J usage is TRBJ1-1; 12 bases match TRBD1. The germline gives CDR1 SEHNR, CDR2 FQNEAQ (reference sequence). The CDR3 is made up of 16 amino acids. J gave up 1 base and V 5 bases, and 5 bases lay outside the gene matches. CDR3 protein: CASSTGTGGQNTEAFF. The CDR3, as DNA: TGTGCCAGCAGCACAGGGACAGGGGGCCAGAACACTGAAGCTTTCTTT.